Listed below are T cell receptor beta chains from one sample, sequenced in a study of blood T cell repertoires in COVID-19. Libraries were prepared by immunoSEQ multiplex PCR; TCRdb keeps only in-frame clonotypes and omits some of them. Counted here are about 270,000 clones, around nine tenths occurring once; the ten biggest clones make up just under 9%. Sequencing was done on a sample of peripheral blood. Receptors originate from a man aged 35 to 55 with active or convalescent COVID-19. Each CDR3 is given with its conserved first and last residue. A D gene is named only where the DNA matches it firmly. Part of the rows lack a size; the others show once, few, many or a class for expanded clones.

length,J,D,V,size,DNA,CDR3
15,TRBJ1-6,TRBD1,TRBV9,.,TGTGCCAGCAGCGTAGGACAGGGGTATAATTCACCCCTCCACTTT,CASSVGQGYNSPLHF
15,TRBJ2-7,TRBD1,TRBV6-5,.,TGTGCCAGCAGACCAGGACAGGGAGAGTCCTACGAGCAGTACTTC,CASRPGQGESYEQYF
16,TRBJ2-7,.,TRBV5-6,.,TGTGCCAGCAGCTTGGAGGAGGGAGACCTAACCTACGAGCAGTACTTC,CASSLEEGDLTYEQYF
15,TRBJ1-6,.,TRBV2,.,TGTGCCAGCAGTGACGAGGGTGCCGGACGATCACCCCTCCACTTT,CASSDEGAGRSPLHF
14,TRBJ1-5,.,TRBV18,.,TGTGCCAGCTCACTGGACAGAGGGATCCAGCCCCAGCATTTT,CASSLDRGIQPQHF
19,TRBJ1-5,.,TRBV28,.,TGTGCCAGCAGTTCCTGGGCCCCAGGAGGTCTATATAGCAATCAGCCCCAGCATTTT,CASSSWAPGGLYSNQPQHF
16,TRBJ1-5,.,TRBV7-9,once,TGTGCCAGCAGCTTAGGCTGGGCAGGGGACAATCAGCCCCAGCATTTT,CASSLGWAGDNQPQHF
16,TRBJ1-6,.,TRBV19,.,TGTGCCAGTAAAAAACAGCGGACAGACTTTGATTCACCCCTCCACTTT,CASKKQRTDFDSPLHF
15,TRBJ2-7,TRBD2,TRBV19,.,TGTGCCAGTAGTATAGCGCTAGCGGTGACCTACGAGCAGTACTTC,CASSIALAVTYEQYF
13,TRBJ1-2,.,TRBV10-1,.,TGCGCCAGCAGTGTCGCGCGAAACTATGGCTACACCTTC,CASSVARNYGYTF
14,TRBJ1-5,.,TRBV9,.,TGTGCCAGCAGCGTAGCGAGGCGGGAATCCGACCAGCATTTT,CASSVARRESDQHF
13,TRBJ1-4,.,TRBV30,few,TGTGCCTGGAGCGGGACACGTAATGAAAAACTGTTTTTT,CAWSGTRNEKLFF
16,TRBJ1-4,TRBD1,TRBV9,.,TGTGCCAGCAGCGCGGGACAGGGGTTCCTAAGAGAAAAACTGTTTTTT,CASSAGQGFLREKLFF
14,TRBJ2-5,TRBD1,TRBV11-1,once,TGTGCCAGCAGCTTGGACAGGGGGCAAGAGACCCAGTACTTC,CASSLDRGQETQYF
12,TRBJ1-5,TRBD1,TRBV6-6,.,TGTGCCAGCCGGACAGGGGATCAGCCCCAGCATTTT,CASRTGDQPQHF
16,TRBJ2-2,TRBD2,TRBV2,.,TGTGCCAGCAGTTTAGCGGGGGCCTCGAACACCGGGGAGCTGTTTTTT,CASSLAGASNTGELFF
16,TRBJ2-1,TRBD2,TRBV7-9,.,TGTGCCAGCAGCTGGGGTGGACTAGCGGGAGGGAGTGAGCAGTTCTTC,CASSWGGLAGGSEQFF
14,TRBJ1-5,TRBD1,TRBV5-1,.,TGCGCCAGCAGCTTGACAGGGGTAGATCAGCCCCAGCATTTT,CASSLTGVDQPQHF
12,TRBJ1-1,TRBD1,TRBV28,once,TGTGCCAGCGCTACAGGGGACACTGAAGCTTTCTTT,CASATGDTEAFF
16,TRBJ2-1,TRBD2,TRBV7-9,.,TGTGCCAGCAGCTTAGTGGGACTAGCGGGATTCAATGAGCAGTTCTTC,CASSLVGLAGFNEQFF
13,TRBJ1-2,.,TRBV12-3/TRBV12-4,.,TGTGCCAGCAGTCCTGGACAGTTCTATGGCTACACCTTC,CASSPGQFYGYTF
16,TRBJ2-3,.,TRBV5-1,.,TGCGCCAGCAGCCCTACCCTAGGAGGTGTAGGGGATACGCAGTATTTT,CASSPTLGGVGDTQYF
13,TRBJ2-3,.,TRBV6-2/TRBV6-3,many,TGTGCCAGCAGTTACACGACTTCAGATACGCAGTATTTT,CASSYTTSDTQYF
13,TRBJ1-1,.,TRBV19,.,TGTGCCAGTAGTATAAGGTCAGGGGAGATAGCTTTCTTT,CASSIRSGEIAFF
14,TRBJ1-2,TRBD1,TRBV5-1,.,TGCGCCAGCAGCTTGTTACAGGGGGCTGATGGCTACACCTTC,CASSLLQGADGYTF
12,TRBJ1-4,.,TRBV25-1,.,TGTGCCAGCACCCTAGGTGGCGAAAAACTGTTTTTT,CASTLGGEKLFF
13,TRBJ1-5,.,TRBV10-3,.,TGTGCCATCAGTGAGCAGGGGAATCAGCCCCAGCATTTT,CAISEQGNQPQHF
16,TRBJ2-1,TRBD2,TRBV9,.,TGTGCCAGCAGCGGGGGGACTAGCGGGAGTGGCAATGAGCAGTTCTTC,CASSGGTSGSGNEQFF
14,TRBJ1-3,.,TRBV18,.,TGTGCCAGCTCACCGACGGGAACTGGAAACACCATATATTTT,CASSPTGTGNTIYF
12,TRBJ1-1,.,TRBV11-3,.,TGTGCCAGCAGCCTAAGAGGGACTGAAGCTTTCTTT,CASSLRGTEAFF
13,TRBJ2-1,.,TRBV12-3/TRBV12-4,.,TGTGCCATCTCTAGCGTAGCGTACAATGAGCAGTTCTTC,CAISSVAYNEQFF
14,TRBJ1-1,.,TRBV11-2,once,TGTGCCAGCAGCTTAACGCCGCCGGGGACTGAAGCTTTCTTT,CASSLTPPGTEAFF
18,TRBJ1-6,.,TRBV28,once,TGTGCCAGCAGTTTTCATGCGGGTGGCGGAGAGGGTAATTCACCCCTCCACTTT,CASSFHAGGGEGNSPLHF
14,TRBJ2-1,TRBD2,TRBV24-1,.,TGTGCCACCAGTAGAGCGGGAAACTCCGGTGAGCAGTTCTTC,CATSRAGNSGEQFF
17,TRBJ2-3,TRBD1,TRBV5-1,.,TGCGCCAGCAGCTCGGGGACAGGGGGCATAGGCACAGATACGCAGTATTTT,CASSSGTGGIGTDTQYF
13,TRBJ1-1,.,TRBV7-9,once,TGTGCCAGCAGCTTAGGGGAGGGGACTGAAGCTTTCTTT,CASSLGEGTEAFF
16,TRBJ2-1,TRBD1,TRBV11-1,.,TGTGCCAGCAGCACCAGACAGGGAATCACCTACAATGAGCAGTTCTTC,CASSTRQGITYNEQFF
12,TRBJ2-2,.,TRBV10-1,few,TGCGCCAGCAGCCGGAACACCGGGGAGCTGTTTTTT,CASSRNTGELFF
17,TRBJ2-1,.,TRBV4-2,.,TGTGCCAGCAGCCAAGCCCCAGGAGGGGGCGCAGATAATGAGCAGTTCTTC,CASSQAPGGGADNEQFF
14,TRBJ1-4,.,TRBV5-6,.,TGTGCCAGCAGCCCTAATTTAAGTAACGAAAAGCTGTTTTTT,CASSPNLSNEKLFF
16,TRBJ2-3,TRBD2,TRBV10-2,.,TGCGCCAGCAGTGAGTTTTCTAGCGGGGGCACAGATACGCAGTATTTT,CASSEFSSGGTDTQYF
18,TRBJ2-3,TRBD2,TRBV4-1,few,TGCGCCAGCAGCCAAGGGGCTAGCGGGGTCACTAGCACAGATACGCAGTATTTT,CASSQGASGVTSTDTQYF
16,TRBJ1-2,TRBD1,TRBV24-1,.,TGTGCCACCAGTGATAGAACTACGACAGGGTTCGATGGCTACACCTTC,CATSDRTTTGFDGYTF
15,TRBJ1-3,.,TRBV5-1,.,TGCGCCAGCAGCCTGGTCCAGGCCCCTGGAAACACCATATATTTT,CASSLVQAPGNTIYF
11,TRBJ2-3,.,TRBV6-2/TRBV6-3,few,TGTGCCAGCAGTGAGGTGGGTACGCAGTATTTT,CASSEVGTQYF
13,TRBJ2-7,.,TRBV13,.,TGTGCCAGCAGCCGCGGCCGGTCCTACGAGCAGTACTTC,CASSRGRSYEQYF
13,TRBJ1-5,.,TRBV24-1,few,TGTGCCACCAGTGAGAAGACTAATCAGCCCCAGCATTTT,CATSEKTNQPQHF
14,TRBJ1-1,TRBD1,TRBV5-1,.,TGCGCCAGCAGCTTATCAGGGGGTGTCACTGAAGCTTTCTTT,CASSLSGGVTEAFF
16,TRBJ1-6,TRBD1,TRBV3-1/TRBV3-2,.,TGTGCCAGCAGCCAAGATAGGGGACAGGGCAGATCACCCCTCCACTTT,CASSQDRGQGRSPLHF
15,TRBJ1-2,.,TRBV7-9,few,TGTGCCAGCAGCTTAGAGCTAGGTCCTAACTATGGCTACACCTTC,CASSLELGPNYGYTF
15,TRBJ1-3,.,TRBV13,.,TGTGCCAGCAGCTTAAGACAGAGCTCTGGAAACACCATATATTTT,CASSLRQSSGNTIYF
15,TRBJ2-1,.,TRBV3-1/TRBV3-2,.,TGTGCCAGCAGCCTTTCCGCCGACAGGAGCGGTGAGCAGTTCTTC,CASSLSADRSGEQFF
14,TRBJ1-2,TRBD1,TRBV9,.,TGTGCCAGCAGCGCCTCGGGACAGGGTGGAGGCTACACCTTC,CASSASGQGGGYTF
15,TRBJ1-3,TRBD1,TRBV7-9,.,TGTGCCAGCAGCGCGACGACAGGGACTGGAAACACCATATATTTT,CASSATTGTGNTIYF
17,TRBJ2-2,TRBD1,TRBV7-9,.,TGTGCCAGCAGCTTAGCGCCCCAGACAGGGTCGGGCGGGGAGCTGTTTTTT,CASSLAPQTGSGGELFF
17,TRBJ2-3,TRBD2,TRBV19,.,TGTGCCAGTAGTGCTTTCGCGGGGGGCGGGAGAACAGATACGCAGTATTTT,CASSAFAGGGRTDTQYF
14,TRBJ2-5,.,TRBV11-2,.,TGTGCCAGCAGCTTAGCTCTCTCGAGAGAGACCCAGTACTTC,CASSLALSRETQYF